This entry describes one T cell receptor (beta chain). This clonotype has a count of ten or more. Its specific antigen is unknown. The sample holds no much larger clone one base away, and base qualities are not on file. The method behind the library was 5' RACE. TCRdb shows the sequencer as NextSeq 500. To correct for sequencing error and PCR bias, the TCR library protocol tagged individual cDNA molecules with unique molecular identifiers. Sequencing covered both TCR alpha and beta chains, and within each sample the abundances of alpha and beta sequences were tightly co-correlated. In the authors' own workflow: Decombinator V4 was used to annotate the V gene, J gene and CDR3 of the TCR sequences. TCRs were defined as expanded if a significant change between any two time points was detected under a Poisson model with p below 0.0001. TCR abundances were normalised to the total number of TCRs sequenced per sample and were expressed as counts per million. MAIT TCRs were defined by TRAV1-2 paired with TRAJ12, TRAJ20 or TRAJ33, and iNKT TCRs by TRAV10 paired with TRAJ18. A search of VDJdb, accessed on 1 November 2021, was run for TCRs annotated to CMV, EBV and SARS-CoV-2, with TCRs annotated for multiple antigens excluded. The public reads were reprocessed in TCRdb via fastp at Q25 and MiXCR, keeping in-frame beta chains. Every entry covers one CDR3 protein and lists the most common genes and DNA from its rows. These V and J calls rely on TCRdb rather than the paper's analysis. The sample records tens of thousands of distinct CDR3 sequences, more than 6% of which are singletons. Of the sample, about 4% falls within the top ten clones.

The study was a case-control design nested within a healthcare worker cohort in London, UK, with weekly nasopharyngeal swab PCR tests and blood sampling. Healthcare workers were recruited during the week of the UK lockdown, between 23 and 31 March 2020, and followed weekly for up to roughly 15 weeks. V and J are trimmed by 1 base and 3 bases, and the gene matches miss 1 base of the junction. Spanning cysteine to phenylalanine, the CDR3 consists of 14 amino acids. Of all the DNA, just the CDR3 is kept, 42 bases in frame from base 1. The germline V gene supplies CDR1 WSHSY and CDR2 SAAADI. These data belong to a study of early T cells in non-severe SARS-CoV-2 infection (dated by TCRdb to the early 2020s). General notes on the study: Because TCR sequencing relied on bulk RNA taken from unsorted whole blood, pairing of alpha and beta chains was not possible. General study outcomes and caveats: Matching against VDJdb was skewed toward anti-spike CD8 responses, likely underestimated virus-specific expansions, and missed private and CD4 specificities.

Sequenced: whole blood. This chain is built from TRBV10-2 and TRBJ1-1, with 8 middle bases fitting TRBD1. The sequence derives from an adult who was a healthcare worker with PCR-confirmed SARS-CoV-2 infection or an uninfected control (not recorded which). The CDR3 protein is CASSEYRGDTEAFF. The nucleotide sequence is TGCGCCAGCAGTGAGTACAGGGGGGACACTGAAGCTTTCTTT.